The 16 T cell receptor beta chains below come from one sample, sequenced in a study of T-cell memory formation after mild COVID-19. TCRdb reprocessed the 5' RACE reads with MiXCR, giving one entry per CDR3 protein. The table records 100,000 to 150,000 distinct CDR3 sequences, about 18% of them present only once. Sequenced input: PBMCs or a T cell subset sorted from them (not recorded which). These receptors all stem from a man younger than 30 who had mild COVID-19 (a few samples of this study predate the infection). Cell type and time point are not known.

The chain employs TRBV5-1 and TRBJ2-1, with a possible D match to TRBD1 (5 bases). The germline V gene has CDR1 SGHRS and CDR2 YFSETQ. The CDR3 totals 12 residues. V was clipped by 0 bases and J by 12 bases, with 10 bases between them. Here the CDR3 reads CASSLEGFGQFF. The CDR3 DNA reads as TGCGCCAGCAGCTTGGAGGGGTTCGGGCAGTTCTTC.

This clonotype appeared a few times. The chain recombines TRBV6-6 with TRBJ2-7, with a possible D match to TRBD1 (5 bases). Germline CDR1 is MNHNY and CDR2 is SVGAGI (reference sequence). V lost 7 bases to trimming and J lost 2 bases, with 12 bases between them. The CDR3 loop spans 13 amino acids. The CDR3 loop reads CASNQPGTYEQYF. The CDR3 region has the DNA TGTGCCAGCAATCAGCCAGGGACCTACGAGCAGTACTTC.

The CDR3 loop reads CASSAQETQYF. CDR3 nucleotides: TGTGCCAGCAGCGCACAGGAGACCCAGTACTTC. The V and J genes are TRBV13 and TRBJ2-5; no definite D call. Trimming pared 5 bases from V and 5 bases from J, leaving 6 bases between. This CDR3 spans 11 amino acids. Germline V gene lookup returns CDR1 PRHDT and CDR2 FYEKMQ (reference sequence).

In this sample, this clonotype turned up many times. The chain employs TRBV10-3 and TRBJ2-3; no definite D call. Germline V CDR1 and CDR2: ENHRY, SYGVKD. Trimming left V 6 bases short and J 6 bases short, with 7 bases between. This CDR3 spans 11 amino acids. The CDR3, as DNA: TGTGCCATCAGGGAGAGGGATACGCAGTATTTT. Protein: CAIRERDTQYF.

The J gene is TRBJ2-7, the V gene TRBV12-3 or TRBV12-4; 9 bases line up with TRBD1. The J segment lost 3 bases and the V segment lost 7 bases, leaving 7 bases of the junction unmatched. CDR3 size: 14 residues. CDR3 coding DNA: TGTGCCAGCATCCCGGGACAGGGTTTCTACGAGCAGTACGTC. Translated, it gives CASIPGQGFYEQYV.

This clonotype was seen more than once but under ten times. The chain combines TRBV28 with TRBJ2-5; 8 bases agree with TRBD1. In germline, CDR1 is MDHEN, CDR2 SYDVKM. V shed 6 bases, J shed 5 bases, and the junction held 11 bases outside the gene matches. CDR3 size: 15 residues. CDR3 bases: TGTGCCAGCAGCTCCTTGGACAGGGTGAGGGAGACCCAGTACTTC. Its translation is CASSSLDRVRETQYF.

V and J are TRBV5-1 and TRBJ2-3, with D tentatively TRBD1 (5 bases). CDR1 and CDR2 (germline): SGHRS, YFSETQ. This CDR3 contains 14 residues. Trimming cost V 1 base and J 6 bases, with 12 bases left between them. In DNA, the CDR3 is TGCGCCAGCAGCTTGTCCGGACAAACCGATACGCAGTATTTT. Protein: CASSLSGQTDTQYF.

J is TRBJ1-2 and V is TRBV28; D unresolved. This CDR3 comprises 13 residues. The germline V gene has CDR1 MDHEN and CDR2 SYDVKM. V was trimmed by 4 bases and J by 4 bases, leaving 10 bases between them. The DNA for the CDR3 is TGTGCCAGCAGTTCGGGAGTCCTCTATGGCTACACCTTC. This gives the protein CASSSGVLYGYTF.

This clonotype was recorded at least ten times. The CDR3, as DNA: TGTGCCAGCAGTCCCACGAAGACCCAGTACTTC. This codes for CASSPTKTQYF. The chain couples TRBV7-2 to TRBJ2-5; no reliable D call. Trimming pared 6 bases from V and 6 bases from J, leaving 8 bases between. Germline V gene data show CDR1 as SGHTA and CDR2 as FQGNSA. The CDR3 has 11 amino acids.

This clonotype was counted at least ten times. CDR3 coding DNA: TGCGCCAGCAGCTTGACCCTAGCGGGGAGGTCGGAGACCCAGTACTTC. Its translation is CASSLTLAGRSETQYF. The rearrangement links TRBV5-1 to TRBJ2-5, with 9 nucleotides matching TRBD2. The CDR3 has 16 residues. Germline V gene data show CDR1 as SGHRS and CDR2 as YFSETQ. Germline trimming cut 1 base from V and 5 bases from J; bases unmatched to any gene: 9.

The chain joins TRBV6-5 to TRBJ2-5; maybe TRBD1 (5 bases). Deletions cut 0 bases from V and 5 bases from J, with 13 bases between. This CDR3 has 15 amino acids. CDR1 MNHEY and CDR2 SVGAGI come from the germline V gene. This CDR3 is CASSYSWGTEETQYF. CDR3 nucleotides: TGTGCCAGCAGTTACTCTTGGGGCACTGAGGAGACCCAGTACTTC.

The rearrangement joins TRBV3-1 to TRBJ1-6, with no clear D. The CDR3 consists of 14 residues. Germline CDR1 is LGHDT and CDR2 is YNNKEL (reference sequence). V gave up 1 base and J gave up 5 bases, with 6 bases separating them. CDR3 DNA sequence: TGTGCCAGCAGCCAAGTTCGGAATAATTCACCCCTCCACTTT. Its translation is CASSQVRNNSPLHF.

The chain employs TRBV6-1 and TRBJ1-5; D unclear. The germline V gene has CDR1 MNHNS and CDR2 SASEGT. V was pared by 5 bases and J by 0 bases, with 11 bases between. CDR3 length: 15 residues. CDR3 coding DNA: TGTGCCAGCAGTTTGGGGTGGTCTAGCAATCAGCCCCAGCATTTT. It codes for CASSLGWSSNQPQHF.

Only a few counts were recorded for this clonotype. One junction end does not reproduce the germline sequence, and a read error may be involved. The chain combines TRBV12-3 or TRBV12-4 with TRBJ1-5; D is possibly TRBD1 (5 bases). There are 13 residues in the CDR3. CDR3 DNA: TGTGCCAGCAGTTTTGACAGATATCAACCCCAGCATTTT. Translated, it gives CASSFDRYQPQHF.

The V and J genes are TRBV11-2 and TRBJ2-1, with a weak D call TRBD1 (6 bases). The CDR3 length is 16 residues. Trimming removed 5 bases at V and 6 bases at J, with 20 bases between. Germline CDR1 reads SGHAT; CDR2 reads FQNNGV. The CDR3 sequence: CASSLVAGTNGNEQFF. The CDR3 region has the DNA TGTGCCAGCAGCCTGGTTGCCGGGACAAATGGCAATGAGCAGTTCTTC. Together with reference TRBV11-2 and TRBJ2-1, the CDR3 gives the full variable domain: EAGVAQSPRYKIIEKRQSVAFWCNPISGHATLYWYQQILGQGPKLLIQFQNNGVVDDSQLPKDRFSAERLKGVDSTLKIQPAKLEDSAVYLCASSLVAGTNGNEQFFGPGTRLTVL.

This clonotype was found a few times. The CDR3 is CASSPRQGDEAFF. CDR3 coding DNA: TGCGCCAGCAGTCCCCGACAGGGAGACGAAGCTTTCTTT. The chain combines TRBV5-1 with TRBJ1-1; 7 nucleotides match TRBD1. Trimming took 5 bases from V and 8 from J; bases not matched to a gene: 9. In germline, CDR1 is SGHRS, CDR2 YFSETQ. The CDR3 spans 13 residues.